Shown below are 8 T cell receptor beta chains from a single sample sequenced in a study of shared clonotypes between healthy human individuals. The protocol was immunoSEQ multiplex PCR, while the TCRdb copy is restricted to in-frame clones and leaves out a portion. Of roughly 300,000 clones in the sample, around 79% were seen once. Sequenced: memory CD4+ T cells sorted from blood. The sample's subset: CD45RA-negative fraction. All receptors come from a man in his thirties or forties in good health.

The chain combines TRBV28 with TRBJ2-7, with D tentatively TRBD2 (6 bases). V was cut by 3 bases and J by 3 bases, with 12 bases left in between. Germline V gives CDR1 MDHEN, CDR2 SYDVKM. This CDR3 contains 14 residues. This chain's CDR3 is CASSLRGIFYEQYF. The CDR3 DNA reads TGTGCCAGCAGTTTGCGGGGTATCTTCTACGAGCAGTACTTC.

The chain carries TRBV5-6 and TRBJ2-1, with D maybe TRBD2 (5 bases). CDR1 and CDR2 (germline): SGHDT, YYEEEE. The CDR3 extends over 17 amino acids. V was clipped by 1 base and J by 3 bases, with 17 bases between them. The CDR3 region has the DNA TGTGCCAGCAGCTTGTGGCTAGCATTTCAAGTCTACAATGAGCAGTTCTTC. It codes for CASSLWLAFQVYNEQFF.

The chain employs TRBV6-1 and TRBJ2-3, with D maybe TRBD1 (6 bases). The CDR3 loop spans 14 amino acids. The ends were cut back, 3 bases at V and 3 bases at J, with 10 bases in the middle. The germline V gene has CDR1 MNHNS and CDR2 SASEGT. The CDR3 loop is CASSEGQGTDTQYF. The CDR3 DNA sequence: TGTGCCAGCAGTGAGGGGCAGGGGACAGATACGCAGTATTTT.

The J gene is TRBJ2-7, the V gene TRBV2, with D perhaps TRBD2 (5 bases). Germline V gene data show CDR1 as SNHLY and CDR2 as FYNNEI. V was clipped by 5 bases and J by 0 bases, with 17 bases between them. The CDR3 spans 16 residues. The CDR3 is CASSMDFSDFSYEQYF. For the CDR3, the DNA is TGTGCCAGCAGTATGGACTTCAGCGATTTCTCCTACGAGCAGTACTTC.

The chain combines TRBV5-1 with TRBJ2-1; TRBD2 matches 13 bases. Germline V gene lookup returns CDR1 SGHRS and CDR2 YFSETQ. The CDR3 has 19 residues. V trimming: 2 bases; J trimming: 2 bases; junction bases outside the gene matches: 10. CDR3 loop: CASSLTGTSGAWPYNEQFF. Here the CDR3 DNA reads TGCGCCAGCAGCTTAACCGGGACTAGCGGGGCTTGGCCCTACAATGAGCAGTTCTTC.

This chain uses TRBV5-6 with TRBJ2-7; D might be TRBD1 (5 bases). Trimming took off 1 base at V and 2 bases at J, with 16 bases between the two ends. The CDR3 consists of 16 residues. Germline CDR1 reads SGHDT; CDR2 reads YYEEEE. CDR3 protein: CASSLLSGQAAYEQYF. The CDR3, as DNA: TGTGCCAGCAGCTTGCTCTCAGGGCAGGCAGCCTACGAGCAGTACTTC.

J is TRBJ2-3 and V is TRBV10-1, with TRBD1 matching 7 bases. The CDR3 has 14 residues. The V gene end was trimmed by 5 bases and the J gene end by 2 bases; junction bases not matched to a gene: 4. CDR1 and CDR2 (germline): WNHNN, SYGVQD (reference sequence). The CDR3 reads CASSRQGDTDTQYF. The CDR3 region has the DNA TGCGCCAGCAGTCGACAGGGAGACACAGATACGCAGTATTTT.

V gene TRBV18 combines with J gene TRBJ2-7; possibly TRBD2 for D (5 bases). The V and J ends lost 0 bases and 7 bases respectively, with 16 bases between them. CDR1 and CDR2 from the germline V gene are KGHSH and LQKENI. The CDR3 consists of 15 residues. DNA for the CDR3: TGTGCCAGCTCACCACCGGGCGGAACTAGAGGGGAGCAGTACTTC. It yields the protein CASSPPGGTRGEQYF. The full variable domain, in which reference TRBV18 and TRBJ2-7 provide the parts outside the CDR3, is NAGVMQNPRHLVRRRGQEARLRCSPMKGHSHVYWYRQLPEEGLKFMVYLQKENIIDESGMPKERFSAEFPKEGPSILRIQQVVRGDSAAYFCASSPPGGTRGEQYFGPGTRLTVT.